These 26 T cell receptor beta chains were all obtained from the same sample, sequenced in a study of blood T cell repertoires in COVID-19. Produced via immunoSEQ multiplex PCR; TCRdb's table is partial and in-frame only. The top ten hold around 8.3% of the sample, which has 60,000 or so clones, 85% to 90% seen once. Sequences were obtained from peripheral blood. Receptors were obtained from a human donor with active COVID-19. The donor label of this sample is uncertain.

The CDR3 loop is CASSRKVGTGSYEQYF. CDR3 coding DNA: TGTGCCAGCAGTCGGAAAGTGGGGACAGGGAGTTACGAGCAGTACTTC. The chain links TRBV27 to TRBJ2-7; 9 nucleotides match TRBD1. Germline CDR1 is MNHEY and CDR2 is SMNVEV (reference sequence). Trimming removed 5 bases from V and 4 bases from J; junction bases left unmatched: 12. The CDR3 has 16 amino acids.

This rearrangement joins TRBV7-2 to TRBJ2-5, with TRBD1 matching over 9 bases. The CDR3 runs 16 residues. Germline loops: CDR1 SGHTA, CDR2 FQGNSA. V dropped 2 bases and J dropped 5; count of bases not matched to a gene: 9. The CDR3 region has the DNA TGTGCCAGCAGCTTACTCGGGACAGGGTTCGACGAGACCCAGTACTTC. Encoded protein: CASSLLGTGFDETQYF. The full variable domain, with the rest looked up from reference TRBV7-2 and TRBJ2-5, is GAGVSQSPSNKVTEKGKDVELRCDPISGHTALYWYRQSLGQGLEFLIYFQGNSAPDKSGLPSDRFSAERTGGSVSTLTIQRTQQEDSAVYLCASSLLGTGFDETQYFGPGTRLLVL.

The V call is TRBV3-1 (or the pseudogene TRBV3-2), the J call TRBJ1-3, with a tentative D call TRBD1 (5 bases). Per the germline V gene, CDR1 is LGHDT and CDR2 is YNNKEL (reference sequence). CDR3 length: 15 residues. V lost 6 bases to trimming and J lost 2 bases, with 14 bases between them. DNA for the CDR3: TGTGCCAGCAGATCTGGCCACAGGACTGGAAACACCATATATTTT. As protein: CASRSGHRTGNTIYF.

The genes are TRBV5-4 and TRBJ2-2; no clear D. In germline, CDR1 is SGHNT, CDR2 YYREEE (reference sequence). The CDR3 contains 16 residues. Trimming cost V 0 bases and J 2 bases, with 11 bases left between them. This chain's CDR3 is CASSLGARSNTGELFF. CDR3 DNA sequence: TGTGCCAGCAGCTTGGGTGCGCGGAGTAACACCGGGGAGCTGTTTTTT.

This chain links TRBV9 with TRBJ2-6; 8 positions agree with TRBD2. The V and J ends lost 2 bases and 2 bases, in that order; junction bases with no gene match: 3. The CDR3 runs to 16 residues. CDR1 and CDR2 from the germline V gene are SGDLS and YYNGEE. CDR3 region: CASSVAGGAGANVLTF. The DNA of the CDR3 is TGTGCCAGCAGCGTCGCGGGAGGTGCTGGGGCCAACGTCCTGACTTTC.

The chain combines TRBV7-9 with TRBJ2-7, with 8 bases that match TRBD1. V lost 3 bases, J lost 2 bases, and 12 bases stayed unmatched. Germline V gives CDR1 SEHNR, CDR2 FQNEAQ (reference sequence). CDR3 length: 17 amino acids. CDR3 bases: TGTGCCAGCAGCTTCTTCCCCAGGACAGGGTCCCCCTACGAGCAGTACTTC. This codes for CASSFFPRTGSPYEQYF.

The chain uses TRBV6-5 and TRBJ1-2; 8 bases line up with TRBD1. The germline CDR1 and CDR2 sequences are MNHEY and SVGAGI. V gave up 5 bases and J gave up 2 bases; unmatched junction bases: 4. The CDR3 has 14 residues. The CDR3 is CASSHRTGNYGYTF. CDR3 nucleotides: TGTGCCAGCAGTCACAGGACAGGGAACTATGGCTACACCTTC.

J is TRBJ2-3 and V is TRBV7-6; 8 bases are a match to TRBD2. The V and J ends lost 6 bases and 5 bases, in that order; junction bases with no gene match: 10. Germline lookup yields CDR1 SGHVS and CDR2 FNYEAQ. This CDR3 is 15 amino acids long. This chain's CDR3 is CASSPSGSREDTQYF. CDR3 bases: TGTGCCAGCAGTCCGAGCGGGAGTCGGGAAGATACGCAGTATTTT.

Here the CDR3 reads CASSLRGASGRRSYEQYF. In nucleotides, the CDR3 is TGTGCCAGCAGCTTAAGAGGGGCGAGCGGGAGAAGGTCCTACGAGCAGTACTTC. This chain connects TRBV7-2 to TRBJ2-7, with TRBD2 matching 8 bases. The V and J ends lost 2 bases and 1 base, in that order; junction bases with no gene match: 13. CDR1 and CDR2 (germline): SGHTA, FQGNSA. The length of the CDR3 is 18 residues.

This chain joins TRBV7-2 and TRBJ2-2; 7 nucleotides align to TRBD1. Losses at the gene ends were 1 base for V and 5 bases for J; bases not matched to a gene: 7. Germline CDR1 SGHTA, CDR2 FQGNSA. The CDR3 consists of 16 residues. The CDR3 bases are TGTGCCAGCAGCTTAGTTCAACAGGGGATTACCGGGGAGCTGTTTTTT. This translates into CASSLVQQGITGELFF. Full variable domain (remainder filled in from reference TRBV7-2 and TRBJ2-2): GAGVSQSPSNKVTEKGKDVELRCDPISGHTALYWYRQSLGQGLEFLIYFQGNSAPDKSGLPSDRFSAERTGGSVSTLTIQRTQQEDSAVYLCASSLVQQGITGELFFGEGSRLTVL.

The CDR3 coding sequence is TGTGCCAGCAGCTTAATCAGGGGGCAAGCTACCGGGGAGCTGTTTTTT. Amino acids: CASSLIRGQATGELFF. The chain joins TRBV7-9 to TRBJ2-2; 8 bases are shared with TRBD1. Losses at the gene ends were 2 bases for V and 5 bases for J; bases not matched to a gene: 7. Germline values: CDR1 SEHNR, CDR2 FQNEAQ (reference sequence). The CDR3 runs to 16 residues.

This chain joins TRBV5-4 and TRBJ2-5; D might be TRBD2 (5 bases). Germline values: CDR1 SGHNT, CDR2 YYREEE (reference sequence). The CDR3 sequence is 14 residues long. V was pared by 0 bases and J by 4 bases, with 10 bases between. In DNA, the CDR3 is TGTGCCAGCAGCTTGGCTGGGAGCGGAGAGACCCAGTACTTC. As protein: CASSLAGSGETQYF.

The rearrangement joins TRBV29-1 to TRBJ2-7; TRBD2 might be the D (5 bases). This CDR3 spans 11 amino acids. V was clipped by 4 bases and J by 5 bases, with 9 bases between them. CDR1 is SQVTM, CDR2 ANQGSEA, per germline. The CDR3 loop is CSVGRVDEQYF. CDR3 coding DNA: TGCAGCGTTGGGCGGGTGGACGAGCAGTACTTC.

This chain links TRBV3-1 (or the pseudogene TRBV3-2) with TRBJ2-6, with no clear D. There are 14 residues in the CDR3. Germline CDR1 LGHDT, CDR2 YNNKEL (reference sequence). Trimming took 2 bases from V and 2 from J, leaving 4 bases between them. The CDR3 sequence: CASSQTAGANVLTF. The CDR3 region has the DNA TGTGCCAGCAGCCAAACAGCTGGGGCCAACGTCCTGACTTTC.

This clone was detected only once. V is TRBV18 and J is TRBJ2-5; a weak D match, TRBD2 (6 bases). This CDR3 spans 14 amino acids. Germline-derived CDR1 and CDR2 are KGHSH and LQKENI. The V gene lost 3 bases and the J gene lost 4 bases, with 12 bases spanning the gap. CDR3 bases: TGTGCCAGCTCACCCCAGGTGGAGGGAGAGACCCAGTACTTC. As protein: CASSPQVEGETQYF. Full variable domain (rest looked up from reference TRBV18 and TRBJ2-5): NAGVMQNPRHLVRRRGQEARLRCSPMKGHSHVYWYRQLPEEGLKFMVYLQKENIIDESGMPKERFSAEFPKEGPSILRIQQVVRGDSAAYFCASSPQVEGETQYFGPGTRLLVL.

The rearrangement uses TRBV19 and TRBJ1-1; D possibly corresponds to TRBD1 (5 bases). V was shortened by 5 bases and J by 7 bases, with 14 bases between the two germline ends. Germline V gene sequence: CDR1 LNHDA, CDR2 SQIVND (reference sequence). The CDR3 has 13 residues. The DNA of the CDR3 is TGTGCCAGTAGTCCTGTTGGGGGGGGTGAAGCTTTCTTT. Translation: CASSPVGGGEAFF.

The genes are TRBV27 and TRBJ2-5, with TRBD2 matching 11 bases. Germline V gene sequence: CDR1 MNHEY, CDR2 SMNVEV (reference sequence). After removal of 5 bases from V and 5 bases from J, the junction contained 13 bases not matched to a gene. The CDR3 spans 17 residues. This CDR3 is CASSAALIAGGMETQYF. The CDR3 DNA is TGTGCCAGCAGTGCGGCGTTAATAGCGGGGGGGATGGAGACCCAGTACTTC.

V is TRBV19 and J is TRBJ1-1; unclear D gene. The CDR3 has 15 residues. Trimming removed 4 bases from V and 1 base from J, with 13 bases in between. Germline V gene data show CDR1 as LNHDA and CDR2 as SQIVND (reference sequence). CDR3 sequence reads: CASSRGAFPNTEAFF. The DNA of the CDR3 is TGTGCCAGTAGTAGGGGAGCGTTTCCGAACACTGAAGCTTTCTTT.

The chain combines TRBV4-3 with TRBJ2-3; possibly TRBD1 for D (5 bases). The length of the CDR3 is 13 residues. The V gene's germline CDR1 is LGHNA and CDR2 YSLEER. Between the trimmed V and J ends, which lost 10 bases and 4 bases, there was a span of 15 bases. CDR3 region: CATPQGGPDTQYF. The DNA of the CDR3 is TGCGCCACCCCCCAGGGCGGTCCAGATACGCAGTATTTT.

This rearrangement joins TRBV18 to TRBJ1-1; D may be TRBD1 (5 bases). The CDR3 has 14 residues. Germline loops: CDR1 KGHSH, CDR2 LQKENI. Trimming cost V 2 bases and J 5 bases, with 12 bases left between them. This chain's CDR3 is CASSPSGAGTEAFF. CDR3 in DNA: TGTGCCAGCTCACCATCTGGGGCCGGGACTGAAGCTTTCTTT.

V usage is TRBV6-5 and J usage is TRBJ2-6; the match to TRBD1 covers 11 bases. The CDR3 contains 14 residues. V was pared by 0 bases and J by 15 bases, with 4 bases of the junction left unmatched. Germline CDR1 and CDR2: MNHEY and SVGAGI. CDR3 bases: TGTGCCAGCAGTTACTCCGGGACAGGGGGTGCCCTGACTTTC. Protein product: CASSYSGTGGALTF.

The CDR3: CASSTLTGGLNQPQHF. CDR3 nucleotides: TGTGCCAGTAGTACCCTAACAGGGGGCCTCAATCAGCCCCAGCATTTT. The chain joins TRBV19 to TRBJ1-5, with TRBD1 matching over 9 bases. The CDR3 spans 16 residues. Unmatched junction bases numbered 7, after V lost 4 bases and J lost 3 bases. CDR1 is LNHDA, CDR2 SQIVND, per germline (reference sequence).

The V call is TRBV6-5, the J call TRBJ2-3; 7 bases line up with TRBD1. This CDR3 is built from 15 residues. J gave up 1 base and V 5 bases, and 6 bases lay outside the gene matches. In germline, CDR1 is MNHEY, CDR2 SVGAGI. CDR3 region: CASSTTGEGTDTQYF. The DNA of the CDR3 is TGTGCCAGCAGTACTACAGGGGAAGGCACAGATACGCAGTATTTT.

The chain uses TRBV7-6 and TRBJ1-3; D remains unclear. V was cut by 5 bases and J by 4 bases, with 12 bases left in between. The CDR3 is 14 residues long. Germline V gene sequence: CDR1 SGHVS, CDR2 FNYEAQ. CDR3 DNA sequence: TGTGCCAGCAGCCCCAGGATGGCAGGAAACACCATATATTTT. Its protein product is CASSPRMAGNTIYF. Combining the CDR3 with reference TRBV7-6 and TRBJ1-3 gives the whole variable domain GAGVSQSPRYKVTKRGQDVALRCDPISGHVSLYWYRQALGQGPEFLTYFNYEAQQDKSGLPNDRFSAERPEGSISTLTIQRTEQRDSAMYRCASSPRMAGNTIYFGEGSWLTVV.

V gene TRBV20-1 combines with J gene TRBJ2-7; D remains unclear. The CDR3 contains 11 residues. In germline, CDR1 is DFQATT, CDR2 SNEGSKA (reference sequence). Trimming removed 3 bases at V and 6 bases at J, with 9 bases between. In DNA form, the CDR3 reads TGCAGTGCTAGGTCAAACTCCGAGCAGTACTTC. Translated: CSARSNSEQYF.

V gene TRBV5-1 combines with J gene TRBJ2-3; TRBD2 agrees at 7 bases. CDR1 SGHRS and CDR2 YFSETQ come from the germline V gene. V trimming: 0 bases; J trimming: 7 bases; junction bases outside the gene matches: 14. The CDR3 extends over 17 amino acids. CDR3 nucleotide sequence: TGCGCCAGCAGCTTGGGGGGCGGGAGCCTCCGGGGACATACGCAGTATTTT. It specifies CASSLGGGSLRGHTQYF.